The 6 T cell receptor beta chains presented below share a single source sample, sequenced in a study of T cell responses to AZD1222 COVID-19 vaccine. TCRdb keeps only in-frame clones here, not all; method: immunoSEQ multiplex PCR. The sample lists 180,000 or so clones, roughly 91% seen once, with 1.6% in the top ten. The source material was peripheral blood, sampled on day 0 of AZD1222 vaccination. The source is an adult in good health.

The chain employs TRBV5-1 and TRBJ2-2; perhaps TRBD1 as D (6 bases). The CDR3 is 14 amino acids. Germline V gene lookup returns CDR1 SGHRS and CDR2 YFSETQ. V lost 0 bases, J lost 6 bases, and 9 bases lay in between. The CDR3 DNA is TGCGCCAGCAGCTTGGCTCAGGGGCCCGGGGAGCTGTTTTTT. It is translated as CASSLAQGPGELFF.

This rearrangement joins TRBV27 to TRBJ1-2; 10 nucleotides match TRBD1. V lost 4 bases and J lost 3; bases outside the gene matches: 11. This CDR3 comprises 17 residues. Germline CDR1 is MNHEY and CDR2 is SMNVEV (reference sequence). CDR3 protein: CASSSYWGGTGDYGYTF. The CDR3 region has the DNA TGTGCCAGCAGTTCCTATTGGGGGGGGACAGGGGACTATGGCTACACCTTC.

The rearrangement joins TRBV6-4 to TRBJ1-5; D is unresolved. Deletions cut 7 bases from V and 2 bases from J, with 9 bases between. CDR1 and CDR2 (germline): MRHNA, SNTAGT. CDR3 length: 13 amino acids. The CDR3 DNA follows: TGTGCCAGCATTGGCCTATGCAATCAGCCCCAGCATTTT. Translating it yields CASIGLCNQPQHF.

The V gene is TRBV10-3, the J gene TRBJ1-1; D is uncertain. The CDR3 loop spans 14 amino acids. V was pared by 3 bases and J by 1 base, with 9 bases between. The V gene's germline CDR1 is ENHRY and CDR2 SYGVKD. CDR3 in amino acids: CAISERVGNTEAFF. CDR3 coding DNA: TGTGCCATCAGTGAACGGGTGGGGAACACTGAAGCTTTCTTT.

V gene TRBV7-3 combines with J gene TRBJ2-4, with TRBD2 matching over 8 bases. The CDR3 is made up of 15 amino acids. The germline V gene encodes CDR1 SGHTA and CDR2 FQGTGA. J was trimmed by 0 bases and V by 5 bases; bases with no gene match: 3. The CDR3 sequence: CASSPGGGAKNIQYF. Written as DNA, the CDR3 is TGTGCCAGCAGCCCCGGGGGGGGAGCCAAAAACATTCAGTACTTC.

Worth noting for this clone: An end of the junction does not agree with germline; a read error may underlie this. The rearrangement links TRBV7-9 to TRBJ2-1; tentatively, D is TRBD1 or TRBD2 (6 bases each). CDR3 length: 12 residues. Germline CDR1 and CDR2: SEHNR and FQNEAQ (reference sequence). CDR3 in amino acids: CASSPPGGPYLF. The CDR3 nucleotides are TGTGCCAGCAGCCCCCCCGGGGGCCCGTACCTCTTC.